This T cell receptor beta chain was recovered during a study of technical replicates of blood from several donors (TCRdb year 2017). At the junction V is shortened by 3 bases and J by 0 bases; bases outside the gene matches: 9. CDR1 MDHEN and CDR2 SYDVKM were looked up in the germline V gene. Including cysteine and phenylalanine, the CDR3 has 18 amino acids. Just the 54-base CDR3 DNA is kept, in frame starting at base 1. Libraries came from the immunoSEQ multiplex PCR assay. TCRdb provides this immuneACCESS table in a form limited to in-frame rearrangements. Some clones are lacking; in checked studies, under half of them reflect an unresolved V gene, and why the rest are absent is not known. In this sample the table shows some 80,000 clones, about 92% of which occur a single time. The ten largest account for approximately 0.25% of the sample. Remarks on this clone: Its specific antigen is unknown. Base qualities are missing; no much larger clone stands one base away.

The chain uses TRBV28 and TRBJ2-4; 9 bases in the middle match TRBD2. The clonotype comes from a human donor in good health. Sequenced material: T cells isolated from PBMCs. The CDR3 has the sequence CASSFPRGRAGAKNIQYF. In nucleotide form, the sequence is TGTGCCAGCAGTTTCCCACGCGGGAGGGCCGGAGCCAAAAACATTCAGTACTTC.